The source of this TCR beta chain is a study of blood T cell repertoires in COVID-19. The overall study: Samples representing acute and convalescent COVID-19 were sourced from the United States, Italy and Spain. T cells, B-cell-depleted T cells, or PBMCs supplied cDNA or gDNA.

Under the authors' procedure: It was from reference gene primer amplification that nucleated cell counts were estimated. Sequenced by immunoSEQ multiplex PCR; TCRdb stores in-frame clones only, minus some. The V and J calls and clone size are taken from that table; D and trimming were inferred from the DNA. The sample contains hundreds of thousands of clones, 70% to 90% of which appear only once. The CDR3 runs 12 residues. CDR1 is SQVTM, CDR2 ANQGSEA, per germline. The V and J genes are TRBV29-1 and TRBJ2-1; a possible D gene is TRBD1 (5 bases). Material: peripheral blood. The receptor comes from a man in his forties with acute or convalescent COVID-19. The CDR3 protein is CSVGQGRNEQFF. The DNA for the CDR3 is TGCAGTGTCGGACAAGGTAGAAATGAGCAGTTCTTC.